This T cell receptor beta chain was documented in a study of CD8 T cells in Susac syndrome. The CDR3 extends over 11 amino acids. CDR1 is SGHTA, CDR2 FQGNSA, per germline. V was clipped by 2 bases and J by 6 bases, with 5 bases between them. Blood CD8+ and CD4+ T cells underwent high-throughput TCR beta sequencing. Healthy donors served as age- and sex-matched controls. Random-hexamer reverse transcription was applied to roughly 0.5 to 1 ug RNA. The immunoSEQ assay covered 54 Vbeta and 13 Jbeta segments for CDR3. Using its own MiXCR run on the immunoSEQ multiplex PCR reads, TCRdb lists one record per CDR3 protein. The sample consists of about 130,000 distinct CDR3 sequences, just under 95% of them appearing once.

The chain joins TRBV7-2 to TRBJ2-7; D gene unclear. This TCR was sampled from a human donor in good health. The sequencing sample was made of CD4+ T cells from PBMCs. The CDR3 DNA reads as TGTGCCAGCAGCTTATTTGCCGAGCAGTACTTC. Translated, it gives CASSLFAEQYF.